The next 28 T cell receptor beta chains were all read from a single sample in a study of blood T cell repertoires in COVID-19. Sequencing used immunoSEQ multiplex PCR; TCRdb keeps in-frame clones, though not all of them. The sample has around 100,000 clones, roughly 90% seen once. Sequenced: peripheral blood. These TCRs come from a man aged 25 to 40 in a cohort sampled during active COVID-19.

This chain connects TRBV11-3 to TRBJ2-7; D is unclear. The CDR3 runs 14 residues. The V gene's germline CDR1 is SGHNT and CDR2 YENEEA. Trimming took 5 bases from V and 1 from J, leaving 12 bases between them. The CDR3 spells CASSRGAASYEQYF. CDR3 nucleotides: TGTGCCAGCAGCAGAGGAGCCGCGTCCTACGAGCAGTACTTC.

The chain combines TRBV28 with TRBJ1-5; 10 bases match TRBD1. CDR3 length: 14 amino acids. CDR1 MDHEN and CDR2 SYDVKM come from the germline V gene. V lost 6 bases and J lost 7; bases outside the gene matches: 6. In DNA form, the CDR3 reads TGTGCCAGCAGGACTGACAGGGGGCCCCAGCCCCAGCATTTT. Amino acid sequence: CASRTDRGPQPQHF. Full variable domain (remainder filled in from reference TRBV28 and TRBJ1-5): DVKVTQSSRYLVKRTGEKVFLECVQDMDHENMFWYRQDPGLGLRLIYFSYDVKMKEKGDIPEGYSVSREKKERFSLILESASTNQTSMYLCASRTDRGPQPQHFGDGTRLSIL.

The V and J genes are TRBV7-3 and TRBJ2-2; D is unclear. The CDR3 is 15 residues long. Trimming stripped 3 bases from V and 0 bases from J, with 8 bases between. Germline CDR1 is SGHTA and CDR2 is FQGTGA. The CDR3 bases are TGTGCCAGCAGCTTCCAAGAGGCGAACACCGGGGAGCTGTTTTTT. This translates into CASSFQEANTGELFF. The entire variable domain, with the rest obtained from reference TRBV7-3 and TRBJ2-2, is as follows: GAGVSQTPSNKVTEKGKYVELRCDPISGHTALYWYRQSLGQGPEFLIYFQGTGAADDSGLPNDRFFAVRPEGSVSTLKIQRTERGDSAVYLCASSFQEANTGELFFGEGSRLTVL.

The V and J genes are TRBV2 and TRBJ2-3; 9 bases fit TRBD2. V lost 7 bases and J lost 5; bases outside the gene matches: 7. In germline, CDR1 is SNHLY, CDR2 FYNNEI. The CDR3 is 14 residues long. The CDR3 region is CASTGGGAGDTQYF. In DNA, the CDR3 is TGTGCCAGCACGGGCGGGGGGGCAGGAGATACGCAGTATTTT.

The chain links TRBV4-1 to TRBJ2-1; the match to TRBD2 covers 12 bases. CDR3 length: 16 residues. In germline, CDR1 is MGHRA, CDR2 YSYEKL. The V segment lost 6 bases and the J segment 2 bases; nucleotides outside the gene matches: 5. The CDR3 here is CASRSTSGGPYNEQFF. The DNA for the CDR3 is TGCGCCAGCAGATCTACTAGCGGGGGGCCCTACAATGAGCAGTTCTTC.

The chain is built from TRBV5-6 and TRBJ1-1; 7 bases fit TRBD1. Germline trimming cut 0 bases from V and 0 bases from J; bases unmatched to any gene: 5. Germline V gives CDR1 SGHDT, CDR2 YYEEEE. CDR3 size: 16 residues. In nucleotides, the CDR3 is TGTGCCAGCAGCTTGGGACAGGGTTTTATGAACACTGAAGCTTTCTTT. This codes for CASSLGQGFMNTEAFF.

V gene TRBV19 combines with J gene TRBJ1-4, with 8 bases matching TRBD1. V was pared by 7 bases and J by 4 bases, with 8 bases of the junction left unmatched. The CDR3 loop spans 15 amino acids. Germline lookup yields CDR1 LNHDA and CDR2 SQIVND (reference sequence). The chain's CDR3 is CASMDREVGNEKLFF. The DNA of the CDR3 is TGTGCCAGTATGGACAGGGAGGTTGGTAATGAAAAACTGTTTTTT.

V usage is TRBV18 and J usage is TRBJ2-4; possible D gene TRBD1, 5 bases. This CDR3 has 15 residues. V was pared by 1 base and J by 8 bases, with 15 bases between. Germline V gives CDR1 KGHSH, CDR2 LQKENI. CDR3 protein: CASSPLTRGYDIQYF. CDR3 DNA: TGTGCCAGCTCACCACTGACAAGGGGCTACGACATTCAGTACTTC.

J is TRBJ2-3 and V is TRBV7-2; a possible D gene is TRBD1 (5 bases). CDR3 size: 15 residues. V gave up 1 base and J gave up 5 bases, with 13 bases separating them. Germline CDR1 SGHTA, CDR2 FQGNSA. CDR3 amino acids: CASSLGPGIGDTQYF. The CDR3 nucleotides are TGTGCCAGCAGCTTAGGACCAGGGATCGGAGATACGCAGTATTTT. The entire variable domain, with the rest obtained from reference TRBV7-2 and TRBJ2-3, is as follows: GAGVSQSPSNKVTEKGKDVELRCDPISGHTALYWYRQSLGQGLEFLIYFQGNSAPDKSGLPSDRFSAERTGGSVSTLTIQRTQQEDSAVYLCASSLGPGIGDTQYFGPGTRLTVL.

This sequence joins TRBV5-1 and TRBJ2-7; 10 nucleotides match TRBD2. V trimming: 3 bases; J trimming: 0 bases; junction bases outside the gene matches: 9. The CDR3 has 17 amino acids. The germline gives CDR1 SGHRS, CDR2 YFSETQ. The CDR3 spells CASSSHSGGISSYEQYF. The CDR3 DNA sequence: TGCGCCAGCAGCTCCCATAGCGGGGGGATAAGCTCCTACGAGCAGTACTTC.

As DNA, the CDR3 is TGTGCCAGCAGTGATCGTCAGGGGACTGAAGCTTTCTTT. Encoded protein: CASSDRQGTEAFF. The chain carries TRBV2 and TRBJ1-1; perhaps TRBD1 as D (6 bases). Per the germline V gene, CDR1 is SNHLY and CDR2 is FYNNEI. V was trimmed by 3 bases and J by 5 bases, leaving 10 bases between them. The CDR3 has 13 residues.

Here the CDR3 DNA reads TGTGCCAGCTCACCCCCCAGAAAGGGACTAGTTTACACCGGGGAGCTGTTTTTT. Protein sequence: CASSPPRKGLVYTGELFF. This rearrangement joins TRBV18 to TRBJ2-2, with 8 bases lining up with TRBD2. The CDR3 is made up of 18 amino acids. Germline assignment: CDR1 KGHSH and CDR2 LQKENI. The V gene end was trimmed by 3 bases and the J gene end by 3 bases; junction bases not matched to a gene: 12.

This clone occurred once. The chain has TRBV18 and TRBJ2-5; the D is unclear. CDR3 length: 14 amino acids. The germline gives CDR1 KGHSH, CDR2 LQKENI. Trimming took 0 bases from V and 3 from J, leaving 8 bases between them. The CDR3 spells CASSPPSEKETQYF. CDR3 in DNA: TGTGCCAGCTCACCACCTTCCGAGAAAGAGACCCAGTACTTC.

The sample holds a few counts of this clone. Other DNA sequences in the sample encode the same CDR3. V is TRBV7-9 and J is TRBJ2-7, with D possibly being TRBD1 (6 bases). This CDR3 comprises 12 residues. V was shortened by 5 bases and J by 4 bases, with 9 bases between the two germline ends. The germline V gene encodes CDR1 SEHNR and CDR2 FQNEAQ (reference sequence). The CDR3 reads CASSLQGYEQYF. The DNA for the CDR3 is TGTGCCAGCAGCCTACAGGGTTACGAGCAGTACTTC.

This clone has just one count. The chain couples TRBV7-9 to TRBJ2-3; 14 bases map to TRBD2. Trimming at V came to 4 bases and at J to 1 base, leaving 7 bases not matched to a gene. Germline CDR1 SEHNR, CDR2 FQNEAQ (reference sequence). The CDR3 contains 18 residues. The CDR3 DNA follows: TGTGCCAGCAGCTCGCCCGGGACTAGCGGGGGAGGCACAGATACGCAGTATTTT. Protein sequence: CASSSPGTSGGGTDTQYF.

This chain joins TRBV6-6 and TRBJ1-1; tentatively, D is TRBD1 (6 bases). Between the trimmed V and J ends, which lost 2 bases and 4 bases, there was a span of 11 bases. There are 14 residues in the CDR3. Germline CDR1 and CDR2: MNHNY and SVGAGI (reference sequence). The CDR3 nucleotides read TGTGCCAGCAGTTACACACAGGGTGGCACTGAAGCTTTCTTT. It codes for CASSYTQGGTEAFF.

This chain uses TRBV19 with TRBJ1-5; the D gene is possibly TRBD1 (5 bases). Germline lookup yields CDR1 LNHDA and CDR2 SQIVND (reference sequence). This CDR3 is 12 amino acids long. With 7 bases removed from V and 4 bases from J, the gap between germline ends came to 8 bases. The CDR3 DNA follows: TGTGCCAGTACCAGGGAAAATCAGCCCCAGCATTTT. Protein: CASTRENQPQHF.

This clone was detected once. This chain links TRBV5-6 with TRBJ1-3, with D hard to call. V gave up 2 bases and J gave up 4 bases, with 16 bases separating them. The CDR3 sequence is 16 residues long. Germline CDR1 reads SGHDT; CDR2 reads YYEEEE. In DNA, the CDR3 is TGTGCCAGCAGCTTTTTCCCTGTCCGCGGAGGAAACACCATATATTTT. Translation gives CASSFFPVRGGNTIYF.

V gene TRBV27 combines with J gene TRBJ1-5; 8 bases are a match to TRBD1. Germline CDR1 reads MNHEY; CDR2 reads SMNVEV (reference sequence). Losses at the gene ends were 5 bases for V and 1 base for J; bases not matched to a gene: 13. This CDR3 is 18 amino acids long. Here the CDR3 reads CASSPTRTDRVSNQPQHF. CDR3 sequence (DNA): TGTGCCAGCAGTCCCACACGAACGGACAGGGTGAGCAATCAGCCCCAGCATTTT.

The CDR3 nucleotides read TGTGCCAGCAGTGAATGGGGGGGTCGAAACACCATATATTTT. Encoded protein: CASSEWGGRNTIYF. The rearrangement uses TRBV6-1 and TRBJ1-3, with D possibly TRBD1 on 5 matching bases. V lost 2 bases to trimming and J lost 5 bases, with 10 bases between them. The V gene's germline CDR1 is MNHNS and CDR2 SASEGT. CDR3 length: 14 residues.

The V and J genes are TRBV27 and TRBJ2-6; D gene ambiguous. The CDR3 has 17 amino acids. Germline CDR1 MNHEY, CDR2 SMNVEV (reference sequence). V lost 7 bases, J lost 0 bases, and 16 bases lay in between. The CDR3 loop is CASTTRVRSSGANVLTF. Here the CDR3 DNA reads TGTGCCAGCACCACGAGAGTCCGGAGCTCTGGGGCCAACGTCCTGACTTTC.

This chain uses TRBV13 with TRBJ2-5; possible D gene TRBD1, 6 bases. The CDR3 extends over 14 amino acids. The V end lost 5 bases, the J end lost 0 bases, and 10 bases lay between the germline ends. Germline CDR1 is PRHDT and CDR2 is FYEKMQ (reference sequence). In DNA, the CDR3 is TGTGCCAGCAGCGTCCACAGGGACCAAGAGACCCAGTACTTC. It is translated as CASSVHRDQETQYF. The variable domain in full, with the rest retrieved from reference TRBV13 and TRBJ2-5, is AAGVIQSPRHLIKEKRETATLKCYPIPRHDTVYWYQQGPGQDPQFLISFYEKMQSDKGSIPDRFSAQQFSDYHSELNMSSLELGDSALYFCASSVHRDQETQYFGPGTRLLVL.

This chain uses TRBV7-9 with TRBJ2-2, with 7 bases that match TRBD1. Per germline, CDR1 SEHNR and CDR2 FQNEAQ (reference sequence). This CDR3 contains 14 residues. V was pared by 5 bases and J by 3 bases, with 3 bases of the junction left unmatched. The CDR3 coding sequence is TGTGCCAGCAGCGAGGGGGCTGACACCGGGGAGCTGTTTTTT. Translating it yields CASSEGADTGELFF.

The CDR3 DNA reads TGTGCCATCAGCGGCAGGGGTTACGAGCAGTACTTC. Translated, it gives CAISGRGYEQYF. This chain joins TRBV10-3 and TRBJ2-7, with D perhaps TRBD1 (6 bases). Germline CDR1 reads ENHRY; CDR2 reads SYGVKD. The CDR3 length is 12 residues. Trimming took off 6 bases at V and 4 bases at J, with 10 bases between the two ends.

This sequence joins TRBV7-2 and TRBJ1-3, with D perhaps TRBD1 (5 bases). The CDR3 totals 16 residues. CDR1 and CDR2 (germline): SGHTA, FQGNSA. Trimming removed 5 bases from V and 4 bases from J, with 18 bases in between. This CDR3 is CASSQQVRADGNTIYF. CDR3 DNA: TGTGCCAGCAGCCAACAGGTCAGGGCTGACGGAAACACCATATATTTT.

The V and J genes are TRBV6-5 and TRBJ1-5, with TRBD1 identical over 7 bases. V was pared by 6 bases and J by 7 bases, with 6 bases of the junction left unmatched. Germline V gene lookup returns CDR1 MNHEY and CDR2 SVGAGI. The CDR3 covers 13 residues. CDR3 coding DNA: TGTGCCAGCAGCGGGGAACAGGGGCAGCCCCAGCATTTT. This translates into CASSGEQGQPQHF.

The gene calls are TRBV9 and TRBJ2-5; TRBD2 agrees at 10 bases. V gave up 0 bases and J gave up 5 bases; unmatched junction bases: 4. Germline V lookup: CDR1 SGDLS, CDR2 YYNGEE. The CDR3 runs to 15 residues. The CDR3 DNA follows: TGTGCCAGCAGCGTAGGGAGTAGCGGGGGGGAGACCCAGTACTTC. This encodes CASSVGSSGGETQYF.

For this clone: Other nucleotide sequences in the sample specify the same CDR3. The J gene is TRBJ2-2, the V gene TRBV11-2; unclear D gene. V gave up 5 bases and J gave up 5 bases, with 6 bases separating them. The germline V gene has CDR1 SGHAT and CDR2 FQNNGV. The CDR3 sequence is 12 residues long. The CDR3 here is CASSPRTGELFF. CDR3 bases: TGTGCCAGCAGCCCCCGGACCGGGGAGCTGTTTTTT.